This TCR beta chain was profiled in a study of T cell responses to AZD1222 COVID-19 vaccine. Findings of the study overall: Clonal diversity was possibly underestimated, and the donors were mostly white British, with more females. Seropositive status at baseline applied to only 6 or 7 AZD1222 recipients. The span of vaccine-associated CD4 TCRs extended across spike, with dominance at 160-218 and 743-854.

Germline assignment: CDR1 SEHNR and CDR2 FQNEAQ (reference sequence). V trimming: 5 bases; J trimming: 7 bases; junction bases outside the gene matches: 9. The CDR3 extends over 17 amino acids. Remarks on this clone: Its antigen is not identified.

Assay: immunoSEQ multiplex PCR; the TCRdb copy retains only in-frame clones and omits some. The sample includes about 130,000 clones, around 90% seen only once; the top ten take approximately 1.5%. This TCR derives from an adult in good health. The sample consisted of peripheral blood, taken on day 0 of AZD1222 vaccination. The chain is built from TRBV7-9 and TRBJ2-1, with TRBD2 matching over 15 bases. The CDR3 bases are TGTGCCAGCAGCCGGACTAGCGGGGGGGCAGGTTTAAATGAGCAGTTCTTC. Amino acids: CASSRTSGGAGLNEQFF.